A selection of T cell receptor beta chains follows, all from one sample in a study of PD-1 blockade in classical Hodgkin lymphoma. Some clones are missing from TCRdb's copy, which holds only in-frame ones; the method was immunoSEQ multiplex PCR. The sample has over 50,000 clones, 81% seen once. The material sequenced was peripheral blood mononuclear cells (PBMCs), taken at baseline. The source of these receptors is a human donor with classical Hodgkin lymphoma. Both conserved end residues are part of each CDR3. D genes are given only for firm matches. Not every row has a clone size; where given, it reads once, few, many or a size class.

j_call clone_size v_call d_call cdr3_nt cdr3_aa
TRBJ1-1 . TRBV30 . TGTGCCTGGAGTCTCCCAAACTGGTACTTTGAGGGTGAAGCTTTCTTT CAWSLPNWYFEGEAFF
TRBJ1-1 few TRBV19 . TGTGCCAGTATCCAAGGTCCTGAAGCTTTCTTT CASIQGPEAFF
TRBJ2-1 . TRBV7-8 TRBD2 TGTGCCAGCAGCCGGACTAGCGGCGAGCAGTTCTTC CASSRTSGEQFF
TRBJ2-1 . TRBV5-5 TRBD2 TGTGCCAGCGTCTTAGCGGGAGGATCGTATGAGCAGTTCTTC CASVLAGGSYEQFF
TRBJ1-2 . TRBV7-9 . TGTGCCAGCAGCCTGTGGTATGGCTACACCTTC CASSLWYGYTF
TRBJ1-4 . TRBV5-6 . TGTGCCAGCAGCGACCGGGGAGAAAAACTGTTTTTT CASSDRGEKLFF
TRBJ2-7 few TRBV7-9 . TGTGCCAGCAGCCCCCTGGGCTACGAGCAGTACTTC CASSPLGYEQYF
TRBJ2-5 . TRBV12-5 . TGTGCTAGTGGTAAGGGGTGGGAGGGGGAGCCAGTACATACGGAGACCCAGTACTTC CASGKGWEGEPVHTETQYF
TRBJ1-1 once TRBV13 TRBD1 TGTGCCAGCAGCTCACCGGGACAGGGCTGGGCTTTCTTT CASSSPGQGWAFF
TRBJ1-1 . TRBV27 . TGTGCCAGCAGTCCCCTATTAGGCGTGCATAATGAAGCTTTCTTT CASSPLLGVHNEAFF
TRBJ1-1 . TRBV5-1 . TGCGCCAGCAGCCCGGACCGATGGAACACTGAAGCTTTCTTT CASSPDRWNTEAFF